This TCR beta chain was profiled in a study of control samples from healthy donors and cancer patients. The CDR3 is 14 residues long. V gave up 1 base and J gave up 3 bases, with 13 bases separating them. Germline lookup yields CDR1 GTSNPN and CDR2 SVGIG (reference sequence). Only in-frame clones appear in the TCRdb table, and some are missing; sequencing was by immunoSEQ multiplex PCR. This repertoire shows roughly 120,000 clones, 90% found once; its top ten account for about 4.7%. Material: blood. The TCR comes from a human donor in good health. The donor label of this sample is uncertain. The rearrangement uses TRBV30 and TRBJ2-7, with D possibly being TRBD2 (7 bases). The CDR3 nucleotides read TGTGCCTGGAGTGGAGGGGGGGTTAGCTACGAGCAGTACTTC. It specifies CAWSGGGVSYEQYF. Drawing the rest from reference TRBV30 and TRBJ2-7, the complete variable domain is SQTIHQWPATLVQPVGSPLSLECTVEGTSNPNLYWYRQAAGRGLQLLFYSVGIGQISSEVPQNLSASRPQDRQFILSSKKLLLSDSGFYLCAWSGGGVSYEQYFGPGTRLTVT.